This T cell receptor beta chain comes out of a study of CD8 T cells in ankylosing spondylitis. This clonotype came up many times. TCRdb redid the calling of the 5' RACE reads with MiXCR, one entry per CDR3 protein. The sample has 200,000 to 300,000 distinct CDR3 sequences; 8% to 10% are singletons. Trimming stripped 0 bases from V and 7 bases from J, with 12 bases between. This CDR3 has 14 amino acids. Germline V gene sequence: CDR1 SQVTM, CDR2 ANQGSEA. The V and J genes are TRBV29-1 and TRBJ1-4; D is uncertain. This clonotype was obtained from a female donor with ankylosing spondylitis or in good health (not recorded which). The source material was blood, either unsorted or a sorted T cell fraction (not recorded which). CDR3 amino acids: CSVEDPGRGEKLFF. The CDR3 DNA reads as TGCAGCGTTGAAGACCCGGGCCGAGGTGAAAAACTGTTTTTT.